This TCR beta chain was sequenced for a study of T cells after posttransplantation cyclophosphamide. Study conclusions and caveats: Recipient CMV seropositivity and CMV reactivation strongly tracked TRB clonality. Later blood repertoires were often dominated by clones from the donor CD8+ memory compartment. TRB overlap between skin or GI tissue T cells and blood was limited.

This table comes from immunoSEQ multiplex PCR, and its TCRdb copy is limited to in-frame clones, with some not included. Listed for the sample are tens of thousands of clones, none seen a single time. In germline, CDR1 is GTSNPN, CDR2 SVGIG (reference sequence). V was clipped by 2 bases and J by 2 bases, with 9 bases between them. The CDR3 has 13 amino acids. This clone has ten or more counts. What it binds is not known. The related graft donor's blood sample was taken on the day of bone marrow donation. Sequenced: PBMCs. The sequence was obtained from a man in his forties in good health, CMV-negative, and a related stem cell transplant donor. The chain links TRBV30 to TRBJ2-5; a weak D match, TRBD1 (6 bases). CDR3 sequence: CAWSQGSQETQYF. The CDR3 DNA follows: TGTGCCTGGAGTCAGGGGTCTCAAGAGACCCAGTACTTC.